This TCR beta chain was documented in a study of shared clonotypes between healthy human individuals. Study overall: Per-donor plates numbered three CD4 naive, three CD4 memory, two CD8 naive and one CD8 memory. Findings of the study overall: The generation probabilities recorded for non-shared clonotypes fell below those of clonotypes shared by all four donors.

Data came from immunoSEQ multiplex PCR; TCRdb stores just in-frame clones and leaves some out. The table lists 800,000 to 1,200,000 clones, approximately 80% of them singletons. Turning to this clone: Antigen specificity is unknown.

CD4+ cell separation produced CD45RA+ naive and CD45RA-negative memory subsets. The TCR was taken from a man between 18 and 29 years old in good health. Some clones in this sample may be carry-over from other donors' samples. Sequencing was performed on memory CD4+ T cells from PBMCs. Subset specified: CD45RA-negative fraction.

The CDR3 region is CASSFSGQGYTIYF. In DNA, the CDR3 is TGCGCCAGCAGCTTCTCGGGACAGGGTTACACCATATATTTT. This sequence joins TRBV5-1 and TRBJ1-3, with 9 bases identical to TRBD1. There are 14 residues in the CDR3. Germline CDR1 and CDR2: SGHRS and YFSETQ. Trimming took 2 bases from V and 8 from J; bases not matched to a gene: 5.